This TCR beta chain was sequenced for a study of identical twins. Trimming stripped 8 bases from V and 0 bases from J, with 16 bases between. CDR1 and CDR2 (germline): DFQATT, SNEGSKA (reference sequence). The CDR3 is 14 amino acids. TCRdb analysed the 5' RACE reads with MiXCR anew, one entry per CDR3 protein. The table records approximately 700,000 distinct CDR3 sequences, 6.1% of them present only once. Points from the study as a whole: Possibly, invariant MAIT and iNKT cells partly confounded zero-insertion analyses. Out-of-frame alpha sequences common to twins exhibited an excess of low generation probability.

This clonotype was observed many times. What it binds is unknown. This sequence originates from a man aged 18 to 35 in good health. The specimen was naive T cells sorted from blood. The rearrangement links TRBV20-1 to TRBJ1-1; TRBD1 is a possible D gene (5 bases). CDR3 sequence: CSTYRDGMNTEAFF. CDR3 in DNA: TGCAGTACCTATAGGGACGGAATGAACACTGAAGCTTTCTTT.